A single sample gave rise to the 26 T cell receptor beta chains below, sequenced in a study of blood T cells in healthy people across ages. Primed by a sample-barcoded 5' primer and a J-beta primer mix, a second PCR proceeded for roughly 6 to 12 cycles. TCRdb ran MiXCR on the 5' RACE reads and lists one entry per CDR3 protein. The data contain around 940,000 distinct CDR3 sequences, about 51% of them singletons. Sequenced sample: blood. These receptors were obtained from a woman in her fifties or sixties in good health.

The chain joins TRBV30 to TRBJ2-7; the D is unclear. The germline V gene encodes CDR1 GTSNPN and CDR2 SVGIG (reference sequence). The CDR3 spans 11 residues. Trimming stripped 2 bases from V and 7 bases from J, with 9 bases between. The CDR3: CAWSQSLEQYF. In DNA, the CDR3 is TGTGCCTGGAGTCAATCCCTGGAGCAGTACTTC.

The CDR3 nucleotides are TGTGCCAGCAGTTACCAGCCGAGTAATTCACCCCTCCACTTT. Translating it yields CASSYQPSNSPLHF. The chain uses TRBV6-5 and TRBJ1-6; D is ambiguous. This CDR3 region has 14 residues. Trimming shortened V by 2 bases and J by 6 bases, and 8 bases separated the two germline ends. Germline V lookup: CDR1 MNHEY, CDR2 SVGAGI.

The V and J genes are TRBV20-1 and TRBJ1-6; D ambiguous. From germline, CDR1 is DFQATT and CDR2 SNEGSKA (reference sequence). CDR3 length: 8 residues. The germline V and J ends were trimmed by 7 bases and 11 bases, with 3 bases remaining between them. CDR3 nucleotides: TGCAGTGTTACACCCCTCCACTTT. As protein: CSVTPLHF.

The J gene is TRBJ2-2, the V gene TRBV7-9; no firm D call. This CDR3 has 15 residues. V was pared by 1 base and J by 1 base, with 7 bases between. In germline, CDR1 is SEHNR, CDR2 FQNEAQ (reference sequence). The CDR3 DNA reads as TGTGCCAGCAGCTTAGTGGTTCGGAACACCGGGGAGCTGTTTTTT. Amino acids: CASSLVVRNTGELFF.

The V call is TRBV20-1, the J call TRBJ1-6, with D maybe TRBD1 (5 bases). The CDR3 totals 14 residues. Trimming left V 6 bases short and J 7 bases short, with 16 bases between. Germline CDR1 reads DFQATT; CDR2 reads SNEGSKA (reference sequence). CDR3: CSAKKGPLNSPLHF. The CDR3 DNA reads as TGCAGTGCCAAAAAGGGACCTCTAAATTCACCCCTCCACTTT.

The chain is built from TRBV10-3 and TRBJ2-5, with TRBD1 matching over 8 bases. After removal of 7 bases from V and 5 bases from J, the junction contained 3 bases not matched to a gene. The CDR3 runs to 12 residues. From germline, CDR1 is ENHRY and CDR2 SYGVKD. CDR3 sequence: CAIKDRAETQYF. The CDR3 nucleotides are TGTGCCATCAAGGACAGGGCGGAGACCCAGTACTTC.

This clonotype was seen a handful of times. V gene TRBV5-5 combines with J gene TRBJ2-1; 7 positions match TRBD1. Trimming cost V 2 bases and J 4 bases; bases outside gene matches: 12. The CDR3 contains 17 residues. The germline V gene encodes CDR1 SGHKS and CDR2 YYEKEE (reference sequence). The CDR3 region is CASSFKGGWSNYNEQFF. Here the CDR3 DNA reads TGTGCCAGCAGCTTCAAAGGGGGCTGGTCTAATTACAATGAGCAGTTCTTC.

The chain has TRBV12-3 or TRBV12-4 and TRBJ2-7; D is uncertain. The CDR3 length is 14 residues. V lost 7 bases and J lost 6, with 19 bases in between. The DNA of the CDR3 is TGTGCCAGCACCCGGCGCGGCGTACCCTTCGAGCAGTACTTC. This encodes CASTRRGVPFEQYF.

Remarks on this clonotype: This may be a read error, as it is one base from a much larger clone. This rearrangement joins TRBV29-1 to TRBJ2-4; D is perhaps TRBD1 (5 bases). Matching the DNA end better, TRBJ2-7 makes the J call doubtful. This CDR3 has 13 amino acids. Looked up from germline, CDR1 is SQVTM and CDR2 is ANQGSEA. CDR3 in amino acids: CSATSPRDYEQYF. CDR3 nucleotides: TGCAGCGCTACAAGCCCCAGGGACTACGAGCAGTACTTC.

The chain joins TRBV20-1 to TRBJ2-3; 7 positions match TRBD2. Germline lookup yields CDR1 DFQATT and CDR2 SNEGSKA (reference sequence). With 0 bases clipped from V and 2 bases from J, the junction kept 2 bases outside the gene matches. The CDR3 length is 14 residues. Here the CDR3 reads CSAREGTTTDTQYF. The CDR3 coding sequence is TGCAGTGCTAGAGAAGGGACTACCACAGATACGCAGTATTTT.

CDR3 sequence reads: CATQAELIYNSPLHF. CDR3 DNA sequence: TGTGCCACTCAGGCGGAACTTATCTATAATTCACCCCTCCACTTT. The chain uses TRBV6-6 and TRBJ1-6, with unresolved D. The germline V and J ends were trimmed by 10 bases and 3 bases, with 16 bases remaining between them. This CDR3 is 15 amino acids long. The germline CDR1 and CDR2 sequences are MNHNY and SVGAGI (reference sequence).

The rearrangement joins TRBV27 to TRBJ2-1; TRBD1 is a possible D gene (5 bases). CDR3 length: 17 residues. Germline lookup yields CDR1 MNHEY and CDR2 SMNVEV (reference sequence). The V gene lost 7 bases and the J gene lost 1 base, with 20 bases spanning the gap. CDR3 in amino acids: CASTQGVLRGSYNEQFF. The CDR3 DNA is TGTGCCAGCACCCAGGGCGTACTCAGAGGTTCCTACAATGAGCAGTTCTTC.

This clonotype was counted between two and nine times. The rearrangement joins TRBV10-3 to TRBJ2-1, with TRBD1 matching over 8 bases. The germline gives CDR1 ENHRY, CDR2 SYGVKD. The V gene end was trimmed by 11 bases and the J gene end by 2 bases; junction bases not matched to a gene: 8. This CDR3 is built from 14 residues. The CDR3 spells CAVARGQAYNEQFF. In nucleotides, the CDR3 is TGTGCCGTAGCCAGGGGGCAGGCCTACAATGAGCAGTTCTTC.

This clonotype was recorded a few times. DNA of the CDR3: TGCAGCGCATCCAGGGGGCCCCCCTATGGCTACACCTTC. Translating gives CSASRGPPYGYTF. The chain carries TRBV29-1 and TRBJ1-2, with TRBD1 matching over 8 bases. The trim removed 7 bases at V and 4 bases at J, leaving 8 bases unmatched. The CDR3 consists of 13 residues. Per germline, CDR1 SQVTM and CDR2 ANQGSEA.

The CDR3 is CASSLRPGEGETQYF. CDR3 in DNA: TGTGCCAGCAGTTTGAGACCTGGGGAGGGGGAGACCCAGTACTTC. The genes are TRBV12-3 or TRBV12-4 and TRBJ2-5, with 7 bases that match TRBD2. V was clipped by 3 bases and J by 5 bases; unmatched bases: 9. The CDR3 sequence is 15 residues long.

This clonotype was picked up a small number of times. The chain employs TRBV20-1 and TRBJ1-5; tentatively, D is TRBD1 (6 bases). The CDR3 loop spans 16 amino acids. V was cut by 6 bases and J by 2 bases, with 20 bases left in between. Per germline, CDR1 DFQATT and CDR2 SNEGSKA (reference sequence). The CDR3 here is CSAPSNREAGNQPQHF. In DNA form, the CDR3 reads TGCAGTGCCCCAAGTAACAGGGAAGCTGGCAATCAGCCCCAGCATTTT.

The gene calls are TRBV4-2 and TRBJ1-1; perhaps TRBD1 as D (5 bases). This CDR3 comprises 15 residues. Germline V CDR1 and CDR2: LGHNA, YNFKEQ. V lost 4 bases and J 2 bases, leaving 14 bases between the germline ends. The CDR3 spells CASSPDPGGNTEAFF. Here the CDR3 DNA reads TGTGCCAGCAGCCCCGACCCGGGGGGAAACACTGAAGCTTTCTTT.

The V and J genes are TRBV5-5 and TRBJ1-4; TRBD1 matches at 10 bases. J gave up 7 bases and V 4 bases, and 4 bases lay outside the gene matches. The CDR3 contains 14 residues. CDR1 SGHKS and CDR2 YYEKEE come from the germline V gene (reference sequence). In DNA form, the CDR3 reads TGTGCCAGCAGCGCGGGACAGGGGATTGAAAAACTGTTTTTT. Protein sequence: CASSAGQGIEKLFF.

This chain joins TRBV5-1 and TRBJ2-3, with D uncertain. This CDR3 region has 16 residues. Germline CDR1 is SGHRS and CDR2 is YFSETQ. V was clipped by 0 bases and J by 4 bases, with 15 bases between them. The CDR3 DNA sequence: TGCGCCAGCAGCTTGGTGCCCCCTCCCCCTGCAGATACGCAGTATTTT. It specifies CASSLVPPPPADTQYF.

The V and J genes are TRBV4-1 and TRBJ2-4; D is perhaps TRBD1 or TRBD2 (6 bases each). Trimming left V 2 bases short and J 1 base short, with 15 bases between. Germline CDR1 reads MGHRA; CDR2 reads YSYEKL. This CDR3 comprises 17 residues. DNA of the CDR3: TGCGCCAGCAGCCAACTAGCGACGAGGGGGGCCAAAAACATTCAGTACTTC. Translated: CASSQLATRGAKNIQYF.

The sample holds a few counts of this clonotype. This chain connects TRBV20-1 to TRBJ2-1; D gene unclear. The CDR3 totals 15 residues. Germline lookup yields CDR1 DFQATT and CDR2 SNEGSKA (reference sequence). Trimming cost V 3 bases and J 0 bases, with 12 bases left between them. CDR3 region: CSASRAVSSYNEQFF. For the CDR3, the DNA is TGCAGTGCTAGTCGGGCAGTGAGCTCCTACAATGAGCAGTTCTTC.

There are a few counts of this clonotype. The chain links TRBV29-1 to TRBJ2-7, with D possibly being TRBD1 (7 bases). Germline loops: CDR1 SQVTM, CDR2 ANQGSEA. The CDR3 runs 13 residues. Deletions cut 4 bases from V and 5 bases from J, with 15 bases between. This chain's CDR3 is CSVVGRGVHEQYF. CDR3 nucleotide sequence: TGCAGCGTTGTGGGCAGGGGGGTCCACGAGCAGTACTTC.

The chain links TRBV4-1 to TRBJ2-1; 10 nucleotides match TRBD2. This CDR3 is 15 amino acids long. Germline V lookup: CDR1 MGHRA, CDR2 YSYEKL. Losses at the gene ends were 4 bases for V and 6 bases for J; bases not matched to a gene: 6. The CDR3 coding sequence is TGCGCCAGCAGCCCTAATAGCGGGAGGAGCAATGAGCAGTTCTTC. It is translated as CASSPNSGRSNEQFF.

This clonotype was detected ten times or more. This chain links TRBV29-1 with TRBJ2-4; 7 nucleotides line up with TRBD1. The ends lost 0 bases at V and 8 bases at J; junction bases unmatched: 4. The CDR3 has 13 amino acids. The V gene's germline CDR1 is SQVTM and CDR2 ANQGSEA. In DNA form, the CDR3 reads TGCAGCGTTGAAGAGAAGCAGGGGGACATTCAGTACTTC. Amino acid sequence: CSVEEKQGDIQYF. The variable domain in full, with the rest retrieved from reference TRBV29-1 and TRBJ2-4, is SAVISQKPSRDICQRGTSLTIQCQVDSQVTMMFWYRQQPGQSLTLIATANQGSEATYESGFVIDKFPISRPNLTFSTLTVSNMSPEDSSIYLCSVEEKQGDIQYFGAGTRLSVL.

This clonotype was counted between two and nine times. The genes are TRBV20-1 and TRBJ2-7; 14 bases map to TRBD2. Germline V gene sequence: CDR1 DFQATT, CDR2 SNEGSKA (reference sequence). This CDR3 has 17 amino acids. The trim removed 2 bases at V and 3 bases at J, leaving 9 bases unmatched. The CDR3 nucleotides read TGCAGTGCTAGACACCGACGGACTAGCGGGAGGATCTACGAGCAGTACTTC. This codes for CSARHRRTSGRIYEQYF.

V and J are TRBV6-4 and TRBJ2-3; 9 bases are shared with TRBD2. Germline V gene data show CDR1 as MRHNA and CDR2 as SNTAGT. The CDR3 extends over 16 amino acids. Unmatched junction bases numbered 4, after V lost 2 bases and J lost 1 base. Here the CDR3 DNA reads TGTGCCAGCAGTGACGAAGCGGGGGGAGGCACAGATACGCAGTATTTT. This codes for CASSDEAGGGTDTQYF.